These 23 T cell receptor beta chains were sequenced from one sample in a study of blood T cell repertoires in COVID-19 (TCRdb year 2020). The library was made by the immunoSEQ multiplex PCR assay. As stored in TCRdb, this immuneACCESS dataset retains in-frame rearrangements with V and J assigned. A fraction of the clones does not appear; measured against another copy, unresolved V genes explain less than half of the discrepancy, and the remainder lacks a known reason. This sample gives roughly 100,000 clones in total; around 73% of them show up just once. Over 7.5% of the sample rests with the top ten. Sequences were obtained from peripheral blood. The origin of the receptors is a man aged 60 to 75 with active or convalescent COVID-19.

This clone was found once. The rearrangement links TRBV5-1 to TRBJ2-4, with D maybe TRBD1 (8 bases). CDR1 is SGHRS and CDR2 is YFSETQ in the germline V gene. The CDR3 covers 15 residues. With 4 bases removed from V and 3 bases from J, the gap between germline ends came to 14 bases. The CDR3 protein is CASSIQGEGKNIQYF. The CDR3 region has the DNA TGCGCCAGCAGCATACAGGGGGAGGGCAAAAACATTCAGTACTTC.

The chain uses TRBV7-9 and TRBJ2-7; D perhaps matches TRBD2 (5 bases). Looked up from germline, CDR1 is SEHNR and CDR2 is FQNEAQ (reference sequence). Trimming removed 0 bases at V and 7 bases at J, with 16 bases between. The CDR3 loop spans 15 amino acids. The CDR3 is CASSLAPLALAEQYF. CDR3 bases: TGTGCCAGCAGCTTAGCGCCCCTAGCCCTTGCGGAGCAGTACTTC.

This clone appeared a few times. The genes are TRBV7-3 and TRBJ2-7, with TRBD1 identical over 9 bases. The junction had 5 bases not matched to a gene; V was cut back by 5 bases and J by 3 bases. CDR1 is SGHTA and CDR2 is FQGTGA in the germline V gene. The CDR3 totals 14 residues. The chain's CDR3 is CASSLGQGNYEQYF. The CDR3 DNA reads as TGTGCCAGCAGCCTGGGACAGGGTAACTACGAGCAGTACTTC.

The V and J genes are TRBV25-1 and TRBJ1-2; D is unclear. This CDR3 has 12 amino acids. Germline V gene data show CDR1 as MGHDK and CDR2 as SYGVNS. The germline V and J ends were trimmed by 7 bases and 1 base, with 7 bases remaining between them. The CDR3, as DNA: TGTGCCAGCAAAGAGGGTAACTATGGCTACACCTTC. Amino acid sequence: CASKEGNYGYTF.

CDR3 sequence reads: CASTPERDRFGNYGYTF. CDR3 coding DNA: TGTGCCAGCACTCCAGAGCGGGACAGGTTTGGTAACTATGGCTACACCTTC. The chain has TRBV5-6 and TRBJ1-2, with 8 bases identical to TRBD1. Per germline, CDR1 SGHDT and CDR2 YYEEEE. This CDR3 region has 17 residues. V lost 6 bases to trimming and J lost 1 base; unmatched junction nucleotides: 14.

This clone has just a few counts. V is TRBV30 and J is TRBJ2-4; D might be TRBD1 (5 bases). CDR3 length: 13 amino acids. V dropped 2 bases and J dropped 8 bases, with 13 bases sitting between them. Germline CDR1 and CDR2: GTSNPN and SVGIG (reference sequence). The CDR3 spells CAWSRQGLDIQYF. The CDR3 coding sequence is TGTGCCTGGAGTAGGCAGGGTCTTGACATTCAGTACTTC. The whole variable domain, filled in from reference TRBV30 and TRBJ2-4, reads SQTIHQWPATLVQPVGSPLSLECTVEGTSNPNLYWYRQAAGRGLQLLFYSVGIGQISSEVPQNLSASRPQDRQFILSSKKLLLSDSGFYLCAWSRQGLDIQYFGAGTRLSVL.

This clone was found once. The rearrangement uses TRBV5-6 and TRBJ2-6; D is ambiguous. V lost 1 base to trimming and J lost 0 bases, with 11 bases between them. The CDR3 runs 17 residues. CDR1 and CDR2 from the germline V gene are SGHDT and YYEEEE. DNA for the CDR3: TGTGCCAGCAGCTTGATCCGGCGGAACTCTGGGGCCAACGTCCTGACTTTC. The encoded protein is CASSLIRRNSGANVLTF.

This sequence joins TRBV29-1 and TRBJ1-2; D is perhaps TRBD1 (6 bases). The V end lost 7 bases, the J end lost 6 bases, and 24 bases lay between the germline ends. In germline, CDR1 is SQVTM, CDR2 ANQGSEA. This CDR3 is 15 amino acids long. This CDR3 reads CSAAGTLTIVDGYTF. CDR3 nucleotide sequence: TGCAGCGCAGCCGGGACATTAACGATCGTAGATGGCTACACCTTC. The whole variable domain, remainder taken from reference TRBV29-1 and TRBJ1-2, is SAVISQKPSRDICQRGTSLTIQCQVDSQVTMMFWYRQQPGQSLTLIATANQGSEATYESGFVIDKFPISRPNLTFSTLTVSNMSPEDSSIYLCSAAGTLTIVDGYTFGSGTRLTVV.

The CDR3, as DNA: TGTGCCAGCAGCCAAGAAGCCGGGACTACCTCCTACGAGCAGTACTTC. Protein sequence: CASSQEAGTTSYEQYF. The genes are TRBV3-1 (or the pseudogene TRBV3-2) and TRBJ2-7; 7 bases agree with TRBD2. After removal of 0 bases from V and 0 bases from J, the junction contained 5 bases not matched to a gene. Germline V gene lookup returns CDR1 LGHDT and CDR2 YNNKEL (reference sequence). The CDR3 contains 16 residues.

The gene calls are TRBV18 and TRBJ1-2; weak D call: TRBD1 (6 bases). Germline CDR1 reads KGHSH; CDR2 reads LQKENI. CDR3 length equals 12 residues. Trimming took off 5 bases at V and 6 bases at J, with 10 bases between the two ends. CDR3 sequence: CASSGGANGYTF. DNA for the CDR3: TGTGCCAGCTCAGGGGGCGCAAATGGCTACACCTTC.

The chain has TRBV5-1 and TRBJ2-7; TRBD1 matches 11 bases. The CDR3 runs to 15 residues. CDR1 is SGHRS, CDR2 YFSETQ, per germline. The V gene end was trimmed by 1 base and the J gene end by 4 bases; junction bases not matched to a gene: 4. The CDR3 here is CASSLQDRGPYEQYF. The DNA for the CDR3 is TGCGCCAGCAGCTTGCAGGACAGGGGGCCATACGAGCAGTACTTC.

The gene calls are TRBV28 and TRBJ1-5, with 7 bases aligning to TRBD1. From germline, CDR1 is MDHEN and CDR2 SYDVKM. V shed 3 bases, J shed 4 bases, and the junction held 9 bases outside the gene matches. The CDR3 has 16 amino acids. This chain's CDR3 is CASSFPTDRINQPQHF. The CDR3 nucleotides are TGTGCCAGCAGTTTCCCAACGGACAGGATTAATCAGCCCCAGCATTTT.

This clone showed up just a few times. This chain joins TRBV12-3 or TRBV12-4 and TRBJ2-1; D unresolved. The CDR3 loop spans 12 amino acids. With 2 bases removed from V and 13 bases from J, the gap between germline ends came to 12 bases. The CDR3 is CASSLIDFSQFF. In nucleotides, the CDR3 is TGTGCCAGCAGTTTAATCGACTTCAGTCAGTTCTTC.

This chain uses TRBV7-8 with TRBJ2-3, with a weak D call TRBD1 (5 bases). CDR3 length: 15 amino acids. Germline V gene sequence: CDR1 SGHVS, CDR2 FQNEAQ. Trimming shortened V by 3 bases and J by 1 base, and 11 bases separated the two germline ends. CDR3 region: CASSFFPRGTDTQYF. The CDR3 coding sequence is TGTGCCAGCAGCTTTTTCCCCAGGGGCACAGATACGCAGTATTTT.

This clone was detected many times. The chain couples TRBV3-1 (or the pseudogene TRBV3-2) to TRBJ1-2; a possible D gene is TRBD1 (5 bases). The CDR3 contains 19 residues. V gave up 0 bases and J gave up 4 bases, with 24 bases separating them. Per the germline V gene, CDR1 is LGHDT and CDR2 is YNNKEL (reference sequence). CDR3 DNA sequence: TGTGCCAGCAGCCAAGATCTCGCGGGGGAACCCGTAAGGGTCTATGGCTACACCTTC. Its protein is CASSQDLAGEPVRVYGYTF.

J is TRBJ1-1 and V is TRBV5-6; no definite D call. The germline V gene encodes CDR1 SGHDT and CDR2 YYEEEE. Trimming took off 4 bases at V and 3 bases at J, with 10 bases between the two ends. CDR3 length: 13 residues. CDR3 residues: CASSVREYTEAFF. CDR3 nucleotides: TGTGCCAGCAGCGTTAGGGAGTACACTGAAGCTTTCTTT.

The chain couples TRBV6-2 or TRBV6-3 to TRBJ2-2; TRBD1 matches 9 bases. The trim removed 5 bases at V and 5 bases at J, leaving 6 bases unmatched. This CDR3 has 15 amino acids. Germline V CDR1 and CDR2: MNHEY, SVGEGT. The CDR3 protein is CASSRRQGGTGELFF. The DNA for the CDR3 is TGTGCCAGCAGTCGCCGACAGGGGGGTACCGGGGAGCTGTTTTTT.

The chain combines TRBV14 with TRBJ2-2, with 12 bases identical to TRBD1. Germline-derived CDR1 and CDR2 are SGHDN and FVKESK. CDR3 length: 16 amino acids. Losses at the gene ends were 4 bases for V and 4 bases for J; bases not matched to a gene: 4. This chain's CDR3 is CASSLRDRGLTGELFF. The CDR3, as DNA: TGTGCCAGCAGCCTCCGGGACAGGGGGCTCACCGGGGAGCTGTTTTTT.

The chain employs TRBV19 and TRBJ2-2, with 9 nucleotides matching TRBD1. The CDR3 extends over 14 amino acids. CDR1 and CDR2 (germline): LNHDA, SQIVND (reference sequence). J gave up 6 bases and V 10 bases, and 9 bases lay outside the gene matches. The CDR3 protein is CATTHTGGPGELFF. The CDR3 coding sequence is TGTGCCACCACGCATACAGGGGGCCCCGGGGAGCTGTTTTTT.

DNA for the CDR3: TGCGCCAGCAGCTACCGGGACAGAAGTAACAATGAGCAGTTCTTC. It yields the protein CASSYRDRSNNEQFF. The rearrangement uses TRBV4-3 and TRBJ2-1, with 7 bases lining up with TRBD1. CDR3 size: 15 residues. Per the germline V gene, CDR1 is LGHNA and CDR2 is YSLEER. V lost 5 bases, J lost 5 bases, and 9 bases stayed unmatched.

The V gene is TRBV23-1, the J gene TRBJ2-2, with 8 positions matching TRBD1. TRBV23-1 falls under the ORF class, with uncertain function. The CDR3 runs to 21 residues. With V trimmed by 4 bases and J by 3 bases, 22 bases remained unmatched. The CDR3 sequence is CASSRQGLGRWGKRDTGELFF. CDR3 coding DNA: TGCGCCAGCAGTCGACAGGGGTTAGGTCGGTGGGGCAAAAGGGACACCGGGGAGCTGTTTTTT.

The chain joins TRBV3-1 (or the pseudogene TRBV3-2) to TRBJ1-1; 9 bases fit TRBD1. Germline V gene data show CDR1 as LGHDT and CDR2 as YNNKEL (reference sequence). J was trimmed by 1 base and V by 6 bases; bases with no gene match: 0. This CDR3 has 13 residues. The chain's CDR3 is CASRGQGNTEAFF. The CDR3 region has the DNA TGTGCCAGCAGGGGACAGGGGAACACTGAAGCTTTCTTT.

This clone was seen once. In nucleotides, the CDR3 is TGTGCCAGCTCAGGGGGGGTCCTGAACACTGAAGCTTTCTTT. Translated: CASSGGVLNTEAFF. The chain couples TRBV18 to TRBJ1-1; TRBD1 is a possible D gene (5 bases). Germline V gene lookup returns CDR1 KGHSH and CDR2 LQKENI. The germline V and J ends were trimmed by 5 bases and 0 bases, with 10 bases remaining between them. This CDR3 has 14 residues.